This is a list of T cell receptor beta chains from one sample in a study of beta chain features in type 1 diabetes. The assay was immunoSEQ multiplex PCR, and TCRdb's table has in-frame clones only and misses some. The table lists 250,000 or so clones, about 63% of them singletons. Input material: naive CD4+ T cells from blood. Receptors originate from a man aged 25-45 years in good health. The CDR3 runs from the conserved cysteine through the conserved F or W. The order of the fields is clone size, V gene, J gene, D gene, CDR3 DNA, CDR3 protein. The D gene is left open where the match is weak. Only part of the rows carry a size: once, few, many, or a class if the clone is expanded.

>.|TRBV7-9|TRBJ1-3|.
TGTGCCAGCAGCTTAAAGCAGGGAACCATATATTTT
CASSLKQGTIYF
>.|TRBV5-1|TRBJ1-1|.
TGCGCCAGCAGCTTGGAGCCTAACACTGAAGCTTTCTTT
CASSLEPNTEAFF
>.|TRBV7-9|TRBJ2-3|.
TGTGCCAGCAGCTTAGGCGTTATCACAGATACGCAGTATTTT
CASSLGVITDTQYF
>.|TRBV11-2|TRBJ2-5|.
TGTGCCAGCAGCTTAGATGTAGGGTTAGAGACCCAGTACTTC
CASSLDVGLETQYF
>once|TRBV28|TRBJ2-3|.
TGTGCCAGCAGTTTATGGGGTACTAGCACAGATACGCAGTATTTT
CASSLWGTSTDTQYF
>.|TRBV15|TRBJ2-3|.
TGTGCCACCAGCCCCAGGGGCGGAGGCACAGATACGCAGTATTTT
CATSPRGGGTDTQYF
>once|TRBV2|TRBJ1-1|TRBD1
TGTGCCAGCAGCCGACAGGGTGTAGAAACAACTGAAGCTTTCTTT
CASSRQGVETTEAFF
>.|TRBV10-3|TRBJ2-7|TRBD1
TGTGCCAGCCAAACGACAGGGTTGGCCGAGCAGTACTTC
CASQTTGLAEQYF
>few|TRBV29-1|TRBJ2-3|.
TGCAGCGTTGACCACAGCGGCACAGATACGCAGTATTTT
CSVDHSGTDTQYF
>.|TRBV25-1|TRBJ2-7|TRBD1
TGTGCCAGCAGCATGACAGGGAGCGAGCAGTACTTC
CASSMTGSEQYF
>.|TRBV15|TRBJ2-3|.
TGTGCCACCAGCAGAGATCAGCCAGCTACAGATACGCAGTATTTT
CATSRDQPATDTQYF
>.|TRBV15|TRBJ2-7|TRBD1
TGTGCCACCAGCCCCTTGACAGGGAACGAGCAGTACTTC
CATSPLTGNEQYF
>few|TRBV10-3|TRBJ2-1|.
TGTGCCATCGGAGTGAGGGGCTCCTACAATGAGCAGTTCTTC
CAIGVRGSYNEQFF
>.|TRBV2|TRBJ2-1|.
TGTGCCAGCAGTGAAGCGCCCTACCGTGAGCAGTTCTTC
CASSEAPYREQFF
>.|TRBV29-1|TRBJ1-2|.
TGCAGCTTTGAGACAGATAACTATGGCTACACCTTC
CSFETDNYGYTF
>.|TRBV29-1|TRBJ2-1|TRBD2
TGCAGCGTTCGGACTAGCGGGAGGGGCAATGAGCAGTTCTTC
CSVRTSGRGNEQFF
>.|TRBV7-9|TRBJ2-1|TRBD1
TGTGCCAGCAGCTTAGCCCGGGGACAGGGCAATGAGCAGTTCTTC
CASSLARGQGNEQFF
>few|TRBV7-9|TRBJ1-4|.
TGTGCCAGCAGCTCGCGATGGACAGCCACTGAAAAACTGTTTTTT
CASSSRWTATEKLFF
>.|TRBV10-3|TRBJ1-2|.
TGTGCCATCAGTGTATCGGGGGCTGGTAGCTATGGCTACACCTTC
CAISVSGAGSYGYTF
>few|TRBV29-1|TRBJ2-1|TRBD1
TGCAGCGTGGGACAGACGTCCTACAATGAGCAGTTCTTC
CSVGQTSYNEQFF
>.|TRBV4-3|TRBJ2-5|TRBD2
TGCGCCAGCAGCCAAGAACGAACAGCGGGAAACCAAGAGACCCAGTACTTC
CASSQERTAGNQETQYF
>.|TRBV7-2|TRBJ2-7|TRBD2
TGTGCCAGCAGCTGGGGACTAGCCAACGGCCCTAGAAGGTACGAGCAGTACTTC
CASSWGLANGPRRYEQYF
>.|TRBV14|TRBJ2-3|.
TGTGCCAGCAGCCAAGGGGATACGCAGTATTTT
CASSQGDTQYF
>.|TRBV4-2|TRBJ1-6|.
TGTGCCAGCAGCCAAGATGGCCAAAAAGTCGTCCACTTT
CASSQDGQKVVHF
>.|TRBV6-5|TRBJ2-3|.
TGTGCCACCGAGCGCACAGATACGCAGTATTTT
CATERTDTQYF
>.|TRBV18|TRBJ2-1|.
TGTGCCAGCTCACCTAACAGGGCAACAAATGAGCAGTTCTTC
CASSPNRATNEQFF
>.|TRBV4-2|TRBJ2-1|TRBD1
TGTGCCAGCAGCCACAGCAGAACAGGGGTTGACAATGAGCAGTTCTTC
CASSHSRTGVDNEQFF
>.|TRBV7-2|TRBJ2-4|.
TGTGCCAGCAGCTCCACCCCGGGGCTGGCCGCCAAAAACATTCAGTACTTC
CASSSTPGLAAKNIQYF
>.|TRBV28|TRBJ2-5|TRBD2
TGTGCCAGCAGTTCCAGCGGGAGGGCCGGAGAGACCCAGTACTTC
CASSSSGRAGETQYF
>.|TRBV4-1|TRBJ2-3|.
TGCGCCAGCAGCCAAGATTCGACGGCAGATACGCAGTATTTT
CASSQDSTADTQYF
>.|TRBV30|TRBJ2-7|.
TGTGCCTGGGACCCCGGCCGGAGCTCCTACGAGCAGTACTTC
CAWDPGRSSYEQYF
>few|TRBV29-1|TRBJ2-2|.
TGCAGCGCCCCCTTCTCCGGGGAGCTGTTTTTT
CSAPFSGELFF
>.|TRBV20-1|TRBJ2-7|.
TGCAGTGCGCCGAAGGGGCTCGAGCAGTACTTC
CSAPKGLEQYF
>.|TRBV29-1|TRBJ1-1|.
TGCAGCGTTGATCAGGGGAACACTGAAGCTTTCTTT
CSVDQGNTEAFF
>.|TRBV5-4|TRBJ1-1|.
TGTGCCAGCAGCTTGGCCCGGGGGATGAACACTGAAGCTTTCTTT
CASSLARGMNTEAFF
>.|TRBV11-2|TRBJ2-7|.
TGTGCCAGCAGCCCCCGCCCGGGGGCGACCTACGAGCAGTACTTC
CASSPRPGATYEQYF
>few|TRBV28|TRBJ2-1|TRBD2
TGTGCCAGCAGTTTAGCTAGCGGGAGTGTACAGTTCTTC
CASSLASGSVQFF
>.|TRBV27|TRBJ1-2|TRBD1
TGTGCCAGCAGTTTCGAGACAGGGGGAAGCTACACCTTC
CASSFETGGSYTF
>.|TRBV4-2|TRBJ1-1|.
TGTGCCAGCAGCCGGACCTGGGCCATAAGCAAAGAAGCTTTCTTT
CASSRTWAISKEAFF
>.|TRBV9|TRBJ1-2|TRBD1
TGTGCCAGCAGCGTAGCGGACAGGGGGCATGGCTACACCTTC
CASSVADRGHGYTF
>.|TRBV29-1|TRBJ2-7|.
TGCAGCGTTGAGCGGAATGGGGCCTACGAGCAGTACTTC
CSVERNGAYEQYF
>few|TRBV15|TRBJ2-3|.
TGTGCCACCAATCATGGGGGACAAGGAAAAGATACGCAGTATTTT
CATNHGGQGKDTQYF
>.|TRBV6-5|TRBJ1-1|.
TGTGCCAGCAGTTACTCGATGCCTGAAGCTTTCTTT
CASSYSMPEAFF
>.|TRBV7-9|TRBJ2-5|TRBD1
TGTGCCAGCAGCGCCTGGACAGGGGCGGTGGAGACCCAGTACTTC
CASSAWTGAVETQYF